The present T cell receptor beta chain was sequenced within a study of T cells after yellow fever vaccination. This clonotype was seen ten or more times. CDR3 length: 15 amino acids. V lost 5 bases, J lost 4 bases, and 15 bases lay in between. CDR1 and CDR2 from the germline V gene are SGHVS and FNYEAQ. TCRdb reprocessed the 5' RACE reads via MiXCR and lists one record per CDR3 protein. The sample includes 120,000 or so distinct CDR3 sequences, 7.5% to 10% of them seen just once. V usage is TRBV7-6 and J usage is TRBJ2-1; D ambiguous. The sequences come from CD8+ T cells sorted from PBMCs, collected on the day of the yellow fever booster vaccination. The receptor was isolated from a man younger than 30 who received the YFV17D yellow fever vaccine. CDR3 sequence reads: CASSQAGVPYNEQFF. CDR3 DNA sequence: TGTGCCAGCAGCCAAGCAGGAGTACCGTACAATGAGCAGTTCTTC.